This TCR beta chain was observed in a study of T cells after yellow fever vaccination. Study-wide results and caveats: Overall, a small share of clonotypes was seen in both CD4 and CD8 compartments. Booster sampling recovered most clones from primary vaccination (about 97% CD4, around 88% CD8).

As concerns this clonotype: Its antigen is as yet unknown.

This CDR3 spans 14 amino acids. J was trimmed by 2 bases and V by 6 bases; bases with no gene match: 8. Germline CDR1 is SGHDT and CDR2 is YYEEEE. TCRdb independently ran MiXCR on the 5' RACE reads; one entry per CDR3 protein. There are hundreds of thousands of distinct CDR3 sequences in the sample; approximately 13% occur only once, and about 14% lies in the top ten. Specimen: PBMCs, collected on the day of the yellow fever booster vaccination. The J gene is TRBJ2-7, the V gene TRBV5-6; 7 bases agree with TRBD2. The clonotype was recovered from a man aged 25 to 45 who received the YFV17D yellow fever vaccine. The CDR3 nucleotides are TGTGCCAGCACCAAGCGCGGGAGTACCTACGAGCAGTACTTC. Translated: CASTKRGSTYEQYF.